This is a list of T cell receptor beta chains from one sample in a study of T cells after yellow fever vaccination. TCRdb ran MiXCR on the 5' RACE reads and lists one entry per CDR3 protein. The sample lists about 350,000 distinct CDR3 sequences; roughly 8.6% were seen once. The sequencing here drew on PBMCs, taken around 45 days after the first yellow fever vaccination. These receptors were collected from a man between 18 and 29 years old who received the YFV17D yellow fever vaccine. CDR3s include the opening cysteine and the closing phenylalanine or tryptophan. D genes are given only for firm matches. Some rows have no size entry. The others give once, few or many, or a class for an expanded clone.

clone_size: few
v_call: TRBV20-1
d_call: .
j_call: TRBJ2-3
cdr3_length: 12
cdr3_aa: CSARVGADTQYF
cdr3_nt: TGCAGTGCCCGAGTGGGAGCAGATACGCAGTATTTT

clone_size: .
v_call: TRBV11-3
d_call: TRBD1
j_call: TRBJ2-1
cdr3_length: 16
cdr3_aa: CASSNRQGWGEDEQFF
cdr3_nt: TGTGCCAGCAGCAACCGACAGGGATGGGGCGAAGATGAGCAGTTCTTC

clone_size: few
v_call: TRBV28
d_call: TRBD2
j_call: TRBJ2-5
cdr3_length: 15
cdr3_aa: CASSLAGDAEETQYF
cdr3_nt: TGTGCCAGCAGTTTGGCGGGGGACGCTGAAGAGACCCAGTACTTC

clone_size: .
v_call: TRBV4-3
d_call: .
j_call: TRBJ2-7
cdr3_length: 15
cdr3_aa: CASSQGILEAGEQYF
cdr3_nt: TGCGCCAGCAGCCAAGGTATCCTGGAGGCCGGCGAGCAGTACTTC

clone_size: many
v_call: TRBV7-6
d_call: .
j_call: TRBJ1-1
cdr3_length: 14
cdr3_aa: CASSPMRGEAEAFF
cdr3_nt: TGTGCCAGCAGCCCAATGAGGGGGGAAGCTGAAGCTTTCTTT

clone_size: .
v_call: TRBV15
d_call: .
j_call: TRBJ2-3
cdr3_length: 14
cdr3_aa: CATSRDRVTDTQYF
cdr3_nt: TGTGCCACCAGCAGAGATCGGGTGACAGATACGCAGTATTTT

clone_size: few
v_call: TRBV6-1
d_call: TRBD2
j_call: TRBJ2-1
cdr3_length: 16
cdr3_aa: CASSDPGAGGQDEQFF
cdr3_nt: TGTGCCAGCAGTGACCCAGGTGCGGGGGGGCAAGATGAGCAGTTCTTC

clone_size: few
v_call: TRBV5-1
d_call: TRBD1
j_call: TRBJ2-2
cdr3_length: 16
cdr3_aa: CASSFDRGGSTGELFF
cdr3_nt: TGCGCCAGCAGCTTCGACAGGGGAGGATCCACCGGGGAGCTGTTTTTT

clone_size: few
v_call: TRBV5-1
d_call: .
j_call: TRBJ2-6
cdr3_length: 16
cdr3_aa: CASSLGGDPGANVLTF
cdr3_nt: TGCGCCAGCAGTCTTGGCGGGGATCCTGGGGCCAACGTCCTGACTTTC

clone_size: .
v_call: TRBV5-5
d_call: TRBD1
j_call: TRBJ2-7
cdr3_length: 15
cdr3_aa: CASSLSRTGAYEQYF
cdr3_nt: TGTGCCAGCAGCTTATCCCGGACAGGGGCCTACGAGCAGTACTTC

clone_size: .
v_call: TRBV19
d_call: .
j_call: TRBJ1-5
cdr3_length: 15
cdr3_aa: CASSIVGQSNQPQHF
cdr3_nt: TGTGCCAGTAGTATAGTAGGACAAAGCAATCAGCCCCAGCATTTT

clone_size: .
v_call: TRBV5-1
d_call: .
j_call: TRBJ2-3
cdr3_length: 14
cdr3_aa: CASSLAVTADTQYF
cdr3_nt: TGCGCCAGCAGCTTGGCGGTAACCGCAGATACGCAGTATTTT

clone_size: .
v_call: TRBV11-2
d_call: .
j_call: TRBJ2-2
cdr3_length: 16
cdr3_aa: CASSFRKTGNTGELFF
cdr3_nt: TGTGCCAGCAGCTTTCGAAAGACAGGGAACACCGGGGAGCTGTTTTTT

clone_size: few
v_call: TRBV20-1
d_call: TRBD2
j_call: TRBJ2-1
cdr3_length: 15
cdr3_aa: CSARDGASGLVEQFF
cdr3_nt: TGCAGTGCTAGAGATGGTGCTAGCGGCCTGGTTGAGCAGTTCTTC

clone_size: few
v_call: TRBV11-2
d_call: TRBD2
j_call: TRBJ2-1
cdr3_length: 16
cdr3_aa: CASSPSGTSGRDEQFF
cdr3_nt: TGTGCCAGCAGCCCTAGCGGGACTAGCGGCAGGGATGAGCAGTTCTTC

clone_size: .
v_call: TRBV5-4
d_call: .
j_call: TRBJ2-1
cdr3_length: 17
cdr3_aa: CASSLATRGLLGNEQFF
cdr3_nt: TGTGCCAGCAGCTTGGCCACTCGTGGGCTCCTGGGCAATGAGCAGTTCTTC

clone_size: many
v_call: TRBV27
d_call: .
j_call: TRBJ2-2
cdr3_length: 13
cdr3_aa: CASSAINTGELFF
cdr3_nt: TGTGCCAGCAGTGCCATAAACACCGGGGAGCTGTTTTTT